This T cell receptor (beta chain) stems from a study of regulatory T cells in long-lasting Graves disease. The overall study: Graves' patients with a new diagnosis had received antithyroid drugs under 3 months. General observations from the study: Persistent patients shared more public clonotypes (fewer than 3,000) than newly diagnosed patients (approximately 960).

Noted time point: newly diagnosed GD, antithyroid drugs for less than 3 months. PBMCs provided the RNA from which the TCR library was made. The germline CDR1 and CDR2 sequences are MNHEY and SVGAGI. CDR3 size: 15 residues. Trimming removed 3 bases from V and 8 bases from J, with 19 bases in between. HTBI primers from iRepertoire and Arm-PCR of CDR3 regions yielded the TCR beta libraries. TCRdb redid the calling of the multiplex PCR reads with MiXCR, one entry per CDR3 protein. This table holds 350,000 to 400,000 distinct CDR3 sequences, roughly 16% found once. This clonotype has ten or more counts. Antigen unknown. The sample was also reused in another study, on T cells in Graves' hyperthyroidism and ophthalmopathy. Turning to that study: By a 13 V-J model, ophthalmopathy was set apart from stable hyperthyroidism.

The V gene is TRBV6-5, the J gene TRBJ1-1; D ambiguous. The TCR originated in a woman aged 18-29 years with Graves disease. The material was peripheral blood mononuclear cells (PBMCs), obtained at new diagnosis, from a patient treated with antithyroid drugs. The CDR3 bases are TGTGCCAGCAGTTATTATAGCCGGCCAGGATCGGAAGCTTTCTTT. Translated: CASSYYSRPGSEAFF.